This TCR beta chain was captured in a study of early T cells in non-severe SARS-CoV-2 infection. Background on the study: Sequencing input comprised bulk RNA from unsorted whole blood; chain pairing was not available. Findings and caveats of the study: Anti-spike CD8 responses were favored in VDJdb matching, and private and CD4 specificities were missed.

This clonotype appeared a few times. Its specificity is unknown. Trimming pared 4 bases from V and 0 bases from J, leaving 22 bases between. Germline V gives CDR1 MDHEN, CDR2 SYDVKM. This CDR3 spans 19 amino acids. Individual cDNA molecules carried attached unique molecular identifiers. TCRdb used MiXCR to reprocess the 5' RACE reads, holding one entry per CDR3 protein. The sample contains more than 50,000 distinct CDR3 sequences, about 15% of which appear only once. The receptor comes from an adult who was a healthcare worker with PCR-confirmed SARS-CoV-2 infection or an uninfected control (not recorded which). The gene calls are TRBV28 and TRBJ1-3; D unresolved. The sequences come from whole blood, collected at baseline. The CDR3 sequence is CASSSTGPYFSSSGNTIYF. The CDR3 DNA reads TGTGCCAGCAGTTCTACCGGGCCTTACTTCTCGAGCTCTGGAAACACCATATATTTT.